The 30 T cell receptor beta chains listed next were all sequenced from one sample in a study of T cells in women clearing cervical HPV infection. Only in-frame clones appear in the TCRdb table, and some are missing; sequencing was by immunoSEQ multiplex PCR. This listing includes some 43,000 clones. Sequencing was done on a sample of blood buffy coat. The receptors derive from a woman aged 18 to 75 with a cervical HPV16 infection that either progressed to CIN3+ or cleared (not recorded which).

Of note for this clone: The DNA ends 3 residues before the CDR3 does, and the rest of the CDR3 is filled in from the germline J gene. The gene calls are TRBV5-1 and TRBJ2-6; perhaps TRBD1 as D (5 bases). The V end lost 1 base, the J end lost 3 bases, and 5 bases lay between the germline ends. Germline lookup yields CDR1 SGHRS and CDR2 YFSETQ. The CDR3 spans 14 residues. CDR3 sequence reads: CASSLTGGANVLTF. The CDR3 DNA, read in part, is TGCGCCAGCAGCTTGACAGGTGGGGCCAACGTC.

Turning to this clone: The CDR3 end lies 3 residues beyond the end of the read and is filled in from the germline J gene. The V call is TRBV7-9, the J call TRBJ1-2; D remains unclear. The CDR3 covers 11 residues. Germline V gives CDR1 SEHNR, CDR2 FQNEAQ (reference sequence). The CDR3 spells CASSLNNDYTF. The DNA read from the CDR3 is TGTGCCAGCAGCTTAAACAATGAC.

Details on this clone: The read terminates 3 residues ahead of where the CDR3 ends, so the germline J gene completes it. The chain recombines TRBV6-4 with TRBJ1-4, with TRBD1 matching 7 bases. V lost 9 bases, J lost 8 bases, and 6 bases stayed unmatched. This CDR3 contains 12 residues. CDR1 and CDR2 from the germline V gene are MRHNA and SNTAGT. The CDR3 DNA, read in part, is TGTGCCAGAGACAGGGTACGGGAAAAA. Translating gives CARDRVREK. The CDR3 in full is CARDRVREKLFF.

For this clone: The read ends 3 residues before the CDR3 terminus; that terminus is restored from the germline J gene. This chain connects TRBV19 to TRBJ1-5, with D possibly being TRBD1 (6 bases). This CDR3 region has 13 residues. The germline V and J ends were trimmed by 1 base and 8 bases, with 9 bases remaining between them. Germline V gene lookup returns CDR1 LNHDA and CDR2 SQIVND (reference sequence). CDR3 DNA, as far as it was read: TGTGCCAGTAGTATAGTACAGGGTGAGCCC. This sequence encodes CASSIVQGEP. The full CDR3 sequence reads CASSIVQGEPQHF.

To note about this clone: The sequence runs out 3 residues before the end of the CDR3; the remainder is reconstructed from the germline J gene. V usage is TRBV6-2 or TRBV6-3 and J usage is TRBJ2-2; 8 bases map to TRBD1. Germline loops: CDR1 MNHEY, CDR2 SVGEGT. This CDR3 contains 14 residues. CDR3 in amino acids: CASRPGQEDSTLFF. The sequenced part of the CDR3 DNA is TGTGCCAGCAGACCGGGACAGGAAGATTCTACG.

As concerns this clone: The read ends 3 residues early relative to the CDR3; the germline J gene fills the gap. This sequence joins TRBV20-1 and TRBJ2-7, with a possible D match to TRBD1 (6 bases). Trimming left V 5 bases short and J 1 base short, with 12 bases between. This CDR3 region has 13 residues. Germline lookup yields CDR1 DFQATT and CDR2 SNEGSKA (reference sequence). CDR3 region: CSAFGQISYEQYF. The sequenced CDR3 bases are TGCAGTGCTTTCGGACAGATATCCTACGAG.

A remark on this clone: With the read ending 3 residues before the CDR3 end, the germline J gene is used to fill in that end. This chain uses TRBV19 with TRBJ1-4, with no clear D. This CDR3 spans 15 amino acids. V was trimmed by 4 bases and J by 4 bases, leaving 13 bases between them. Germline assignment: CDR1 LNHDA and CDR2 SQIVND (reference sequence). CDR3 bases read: TGTGCCAGTAGTACGCCCCACTCCCTTAATGAAAAA. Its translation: CASSTPHSLNEK. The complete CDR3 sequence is CASSTPHSLNEKLFF. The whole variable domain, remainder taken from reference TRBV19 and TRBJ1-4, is DGGITQSPKYLFRKEGQNVTLSCEQNLNHDAMYWYRQDPGQGLRLIYYSQIVNDFQKGDIAEGYSVSREKKESFPLTVTSAQKNPTAFYLCASSTPHSLNEKLFFGSGTQLSVL.

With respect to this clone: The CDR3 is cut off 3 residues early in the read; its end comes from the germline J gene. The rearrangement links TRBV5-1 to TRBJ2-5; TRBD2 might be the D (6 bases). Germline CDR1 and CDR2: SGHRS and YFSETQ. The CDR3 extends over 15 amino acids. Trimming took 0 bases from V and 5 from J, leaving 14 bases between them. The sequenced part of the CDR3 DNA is TGCGCCAGCAGCTTGGAAATCGGGGGTGGGGAGACC. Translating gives CASSLEIGGGET. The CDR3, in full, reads CASSLEIGGGETQYF.

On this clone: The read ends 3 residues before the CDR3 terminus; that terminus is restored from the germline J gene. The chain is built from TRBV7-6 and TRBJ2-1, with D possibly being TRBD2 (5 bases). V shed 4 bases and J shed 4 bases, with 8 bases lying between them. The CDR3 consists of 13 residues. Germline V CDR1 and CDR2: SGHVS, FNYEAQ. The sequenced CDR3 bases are TGTGCCAGCAGCTCCGGGGAATACAATGAG. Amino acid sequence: CASSSGEYNE. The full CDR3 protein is CASSSGEYNEQFF.

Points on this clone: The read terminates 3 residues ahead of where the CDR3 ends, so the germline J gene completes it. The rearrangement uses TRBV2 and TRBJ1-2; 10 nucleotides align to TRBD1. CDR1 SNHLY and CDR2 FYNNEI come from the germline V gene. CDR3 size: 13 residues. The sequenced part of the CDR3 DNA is TGTGCCAGCGGGGGACAGGGGTCCTACGAC. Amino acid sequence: CASGGQGSYD. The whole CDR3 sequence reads CASGGQGSYDYTF.

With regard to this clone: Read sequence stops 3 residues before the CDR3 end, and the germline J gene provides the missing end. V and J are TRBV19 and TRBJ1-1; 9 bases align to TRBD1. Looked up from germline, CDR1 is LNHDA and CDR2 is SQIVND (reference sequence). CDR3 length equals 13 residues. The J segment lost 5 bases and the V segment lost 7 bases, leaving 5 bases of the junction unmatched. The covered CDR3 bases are TGTGCCAGTACCTTGGACAGGGGAACTGAA. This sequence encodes CASTLDRGTE. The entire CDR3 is CASTLDRGTEAFF.

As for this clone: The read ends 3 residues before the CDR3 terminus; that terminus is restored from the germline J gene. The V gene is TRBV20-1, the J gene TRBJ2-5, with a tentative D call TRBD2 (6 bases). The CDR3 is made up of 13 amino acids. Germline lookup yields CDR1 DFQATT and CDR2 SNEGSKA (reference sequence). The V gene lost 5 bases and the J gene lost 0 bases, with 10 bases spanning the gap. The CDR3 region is CSAATSHQETQYF. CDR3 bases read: TGCAGTGCTGCTACTAGCCACCAAGAGACC.

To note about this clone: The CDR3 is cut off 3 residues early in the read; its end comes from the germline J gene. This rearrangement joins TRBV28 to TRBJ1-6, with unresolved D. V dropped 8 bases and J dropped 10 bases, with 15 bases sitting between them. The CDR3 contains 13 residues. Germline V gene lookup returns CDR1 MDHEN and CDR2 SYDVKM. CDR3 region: CASHTEQGSPLHF. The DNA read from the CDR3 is TGTGCCAGCCACACCGAACAAGGGTCACCC.

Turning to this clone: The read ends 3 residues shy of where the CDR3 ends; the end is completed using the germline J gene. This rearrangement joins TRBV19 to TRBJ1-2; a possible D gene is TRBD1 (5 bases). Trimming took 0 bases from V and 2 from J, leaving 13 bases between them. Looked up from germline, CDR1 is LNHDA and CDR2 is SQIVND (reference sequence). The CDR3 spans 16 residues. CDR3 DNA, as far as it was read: TGTGCCAGTAGTATAGATTCGACGGGACTCAACTATGGC. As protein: CASSIDSTGLNYG. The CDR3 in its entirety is CASSIDSTGLNYGYTF.

This CDR3 is CATRRSSYNSPLFF. The covered CDR3 bases are TGTGCCACCAGGAGGAGCTCCTATAATTCACCA. This sequence joins TRBV19 and TRBJ1-4; D ambiguous. Read data end 3 residues before the CDR3 end; the end is taken from the germline J gene. Germline V gene lookup returns CDR1 LNHDA and CDR2 SQIVND (reference sequence). The CDR3 runs 14 residues.

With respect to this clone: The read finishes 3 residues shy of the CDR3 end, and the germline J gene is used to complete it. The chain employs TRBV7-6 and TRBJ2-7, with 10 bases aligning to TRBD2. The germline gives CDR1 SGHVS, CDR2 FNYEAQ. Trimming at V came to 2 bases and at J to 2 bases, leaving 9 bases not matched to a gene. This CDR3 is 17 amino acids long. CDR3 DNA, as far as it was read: TGTGCCAGCAGCTTATCCCCCCCAGCGGGGGGGCCCTACGAG. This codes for CASSLSPPAGGPYE. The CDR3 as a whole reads CASSLSPPAGGPYEQYF.

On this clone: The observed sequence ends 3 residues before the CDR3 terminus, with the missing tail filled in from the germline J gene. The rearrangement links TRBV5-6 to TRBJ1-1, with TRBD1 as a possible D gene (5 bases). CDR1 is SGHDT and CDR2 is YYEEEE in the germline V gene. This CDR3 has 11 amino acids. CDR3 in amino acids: CASSWEGEAFF. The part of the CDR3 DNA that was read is TGTGCCAGCAGCTGGGAGGGGGAA.

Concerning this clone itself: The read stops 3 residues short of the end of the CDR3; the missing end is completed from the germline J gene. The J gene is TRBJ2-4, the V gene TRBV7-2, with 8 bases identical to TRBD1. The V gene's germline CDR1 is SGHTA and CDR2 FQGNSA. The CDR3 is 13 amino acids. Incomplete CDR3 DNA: TGTGCCAGCAGCTTAGACAGGGGGTATGGT. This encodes CASSLDRGYG. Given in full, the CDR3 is CASSLDRGYGQYF.

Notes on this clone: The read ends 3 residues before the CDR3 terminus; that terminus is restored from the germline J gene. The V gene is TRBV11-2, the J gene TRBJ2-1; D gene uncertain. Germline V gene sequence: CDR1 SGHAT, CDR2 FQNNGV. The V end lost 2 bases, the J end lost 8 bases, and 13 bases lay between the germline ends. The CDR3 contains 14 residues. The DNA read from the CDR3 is TGTGCCAGCAGCTTAAACCCTAGGCATGATGAG. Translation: CASSLNPRHDE. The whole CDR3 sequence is CASSLNPRHDEQFF.

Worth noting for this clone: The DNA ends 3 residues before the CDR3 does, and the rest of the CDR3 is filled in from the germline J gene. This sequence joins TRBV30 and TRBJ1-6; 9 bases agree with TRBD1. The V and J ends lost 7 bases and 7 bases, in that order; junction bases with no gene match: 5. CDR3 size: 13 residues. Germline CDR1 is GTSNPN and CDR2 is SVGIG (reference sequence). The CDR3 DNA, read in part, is TGTGCCTCCCGGGACAGGGTAAATTCACCC. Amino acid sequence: CASRDRVNSP. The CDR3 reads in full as CASRDRVNSPLHF. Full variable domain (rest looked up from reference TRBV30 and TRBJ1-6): SQTIHQWPATLVQPVGSPLSLECTVEGTSNPNLYWYRQAAGRGLQLLFYSVGIGQISSEVPQNLSASRPQDRQFILSSKKLLLSDSGFYLCASRDRVNSPLHFGNGTRLTVT.

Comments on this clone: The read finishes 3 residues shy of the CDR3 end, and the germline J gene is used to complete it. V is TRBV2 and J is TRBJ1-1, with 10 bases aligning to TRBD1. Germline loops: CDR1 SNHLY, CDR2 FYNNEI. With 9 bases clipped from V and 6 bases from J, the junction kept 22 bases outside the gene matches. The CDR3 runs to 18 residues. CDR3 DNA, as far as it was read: TGTGCCAGATTCAATAAGATTCCGGGACAGGGGTGGGGATCTGAA. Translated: CARFNKIPGQGWGSE. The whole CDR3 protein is CARFNKIPGQGWGSEAFF.

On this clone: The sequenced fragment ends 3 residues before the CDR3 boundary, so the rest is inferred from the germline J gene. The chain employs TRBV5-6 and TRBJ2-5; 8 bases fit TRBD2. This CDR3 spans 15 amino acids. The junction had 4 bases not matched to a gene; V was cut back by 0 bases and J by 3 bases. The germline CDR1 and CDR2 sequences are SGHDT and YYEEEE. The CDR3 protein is CASSLAGGPKETQYF. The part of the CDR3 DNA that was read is TGTGCCAGCAGCTTGGCGGGGGGGCCGAAAGAGACC.

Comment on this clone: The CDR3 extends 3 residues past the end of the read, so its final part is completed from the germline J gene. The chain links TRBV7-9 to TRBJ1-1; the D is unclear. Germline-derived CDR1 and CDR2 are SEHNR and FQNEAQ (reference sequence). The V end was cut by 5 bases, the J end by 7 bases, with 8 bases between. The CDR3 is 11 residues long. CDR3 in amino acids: CASSPRGEAFF. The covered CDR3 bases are TGTGCCAGCAGCCCCCGGGGTGAA.

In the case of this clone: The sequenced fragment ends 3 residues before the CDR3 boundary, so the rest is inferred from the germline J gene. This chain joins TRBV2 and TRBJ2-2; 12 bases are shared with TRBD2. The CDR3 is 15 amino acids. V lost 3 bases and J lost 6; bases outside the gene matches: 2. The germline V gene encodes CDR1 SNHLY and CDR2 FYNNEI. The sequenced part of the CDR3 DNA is TGTGCCAGCAGTGAGCTAGCGGGGGGGCCCGGGGAG. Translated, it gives CASSELAGGPGE. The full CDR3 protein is CASSELAGGPGELFF. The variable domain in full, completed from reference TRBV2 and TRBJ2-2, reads EPEVTQTPSHQVTQMGQEVILRCVPISNHLYFYWYRQILGQKVEFLVSFYNNEISEKSEIFDDQFSVERPDGSNFTLKIRSTKLEDSAMYFCASSELAGGPGELFFGEGSRLTVL.

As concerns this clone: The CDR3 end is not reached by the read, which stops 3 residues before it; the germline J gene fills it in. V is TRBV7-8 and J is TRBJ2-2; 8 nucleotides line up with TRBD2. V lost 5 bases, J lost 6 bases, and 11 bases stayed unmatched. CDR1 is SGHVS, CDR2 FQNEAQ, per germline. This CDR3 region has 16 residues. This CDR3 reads CASSIGGGRFAGELFF. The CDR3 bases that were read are TGTGCCAGCAGCATTGGCGGGGGGCGGTTCGCCGGGGAG.

The part of the CDR3 DNA that was read is TGTGCCAGCAGCTTGGTATCCGGGGGGGAGGGGGCG. It translates to CASSLVSGGEGA. The full-length CDR3 reads as CASSLVSGGEGAQYF. The chain combines TRBV5-4 with TRBJ2-3; 8 positions agree with TRBD2. The CDR3 end lies 3 residues beyond the end of the read and is filled in from the germline J gene. There are 15 residues in the CDR3. In germline, CDR1 is SGHNT, CDR2 YYREEE (reference sequence).

The CDR3 region is CASSDPRTGDEQYF. The part of the CDR3 DNA that was read is TGTGCCAGCAGTGACCCCCGGACAGGGGACGAG. The chain has TRBV6-1 and TRBJ2-7; TRBD1 aligns across 9 bases. Coverage ceases 3 residues before the CDR3 finishes, and the germline J gene fills in the end. In germline, CDR1 is MNHNS, CDR2 SASEGT. The CDR3 loop spans 14 amino acids. V gave up 3 bases and J gave up 5 bases; unmatched junction bases: 5.

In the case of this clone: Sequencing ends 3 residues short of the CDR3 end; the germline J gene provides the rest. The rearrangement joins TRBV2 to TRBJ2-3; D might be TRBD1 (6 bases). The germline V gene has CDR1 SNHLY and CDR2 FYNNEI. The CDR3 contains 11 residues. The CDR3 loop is CASSRTGTQYF. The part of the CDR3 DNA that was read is TGTGCCAGCAGCCGAACAGGGACG.

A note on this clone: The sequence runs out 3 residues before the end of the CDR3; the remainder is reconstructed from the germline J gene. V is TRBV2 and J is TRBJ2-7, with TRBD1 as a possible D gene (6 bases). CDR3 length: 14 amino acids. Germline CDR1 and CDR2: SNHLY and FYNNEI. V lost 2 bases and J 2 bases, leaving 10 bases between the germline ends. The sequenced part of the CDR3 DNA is TGTGCCAGCAGTGAACAGGGGCTCCCCTACGAG. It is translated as CASSEQGLPYE. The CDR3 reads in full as CASSEQGLPYEQYF.

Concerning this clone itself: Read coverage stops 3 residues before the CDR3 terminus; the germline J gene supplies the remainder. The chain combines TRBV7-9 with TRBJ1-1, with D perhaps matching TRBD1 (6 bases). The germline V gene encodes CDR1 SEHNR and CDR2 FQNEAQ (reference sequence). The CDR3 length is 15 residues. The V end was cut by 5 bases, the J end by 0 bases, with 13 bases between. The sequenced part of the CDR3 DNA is TGTGCCAGCAGCAAGACAGGCAATCTGAACACTGAA. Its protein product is CASSKTGNLNTE. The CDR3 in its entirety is CASSKTGNLNTEAFF.